These 22 T cell receptor beta chains originate from one sample sequenced in a study of shared clonotypes between healthy human individuals. CD45RO-negative, CCR7-selected cells formed the naive CD8 fraction, which excluded terminally differentiated effector memory CD45RA+ cells. Profiling relied on immunoSEQ multiplex PCR, and the TCRdb table lists in-frame clones only, not all of them. This sample has 2 million to 2.5 million clones, with approximately 94% found just once. Sequenced input: naive CD8+ T cells sorted from blood. The receptor set was obtained from a man aged 18 to 29 in good health.

This rearrangement joins TRBV10-2 to TRBJ2-7, with a weak D call TRBD1 (5 bases). The germline V gene encodes CDR1 WSHSY and CDR2 SAAADI. V lost 3 bases and J lost 2, with 8 bases in between. CDR3 length equals 13 residues. The CDR3 bases are TGCGCCAGCAGTGAAGACAGCGCCTACGAGCAGTACTTC. It encodes CASSEDSAYEQYF.

This sequence joins TRBV9 and TRBJ2-6; D remains ambiguous. Per germline, CDR1 SGDLS and CDR2 YYNGEE. This CDR3 is 15 amino acids long. Trimming took 0 bases from V and 3 from J, leaving 7 bases between them. The CDR3 DNA is TGTGCCAGCAGCGTAGGCTCAGGTGGGGCCAACGTCCTGACTTTC. As protein: CASSVGSGGANVLTF.

This clone appeared a single time. The CDR3 DNA reads as TGCAGTGCTGTTAAAGGCTGCGAGCAGTACTTC. Translating it yields CSAVKGCEQYF. This chain joins TRBV20-1 and TRBJ2-7; D is unclear. The CDR3 runs to 11 residues. Deletions cut 5 bases from V and 6 bases from J, with 11 bases between. Per the germline V gene, CDR1 is DFQATT and CDR2 is SNEGSKA (reference sequence).

This chain uses TRBV10-3 with TRBJ2-2; 9 bases align to TRBD1. This CDR3 spans 14 amino acids. Germline loops: CDR1 ENHRY, CDR2 SYGVKD. With 10 bases clipped from V and 7 bases from J, the junction kept 10 bases outside the gene matches. As DNA, the CDR3 is TGTGCCACCACCCGGACAGGGGATGTCGGGGAGCTGTTTTTT. It encodes CATTRTGDVGELFF.

This clone was detected only once. The chain employs TRBV7-9 and TRBJ2-7, with TRBD2 identical over 10 bases. The length of the CDR3 is 15 residues. The trim removed 4 bases at V and 5 bases at J, leaving 8 bases unmatched. Germline V gene data show CDR1 as SEHNR and CDR2 as FQNEAQ (reference sequence). CDR3 region: CASSSQLAGGHEQYF. The DNA for the CDR3 is TGTGCCAGCAGCTCCCAATTAGCGGGAGGCCACGAGCAGTACTTC. The complete variable domain, with remaining parts taken from reference TRBV7-9 and TRBJ2-7, reads DTGVSQNPRHKITKRGQNVTFRCDPISEHNRLYWYRQTLGQGPEFLTYFQNEAQLEKSRLLSDRFSAERPKGSFSTLEIQRTEQGDSAMYLCASSSQLAGGHEQYFGPGTRLTVT.

The chain couples TRBV7-9 to TRBJ1-4; a possible D gene is TRBD1 (6 bases). V shed 0 bases and J shed 7 bases, with 15 bases lying between them. Germline CDR1 reads SEHNR; CDR2 reads FQNEAQ (reference sequence). CDR3 length: 16 amino acids. CDR3 sequence: CASSLALGGRGEKLFF. DNA of the CDR3: TGTGCCAGCAGCTTAGCTTTGGGGGGGCGTGGTGAAAAACTGTTTTTT.

The chain is built from TRBV4-1 and TRBJ2-2, with TRBD1 matching over 11 bases. The J segment lost 6 bases and the V segment lost 4 bases, leaving 7 bases of the junction unmatched. The CDR3 extends over 16 amino acids. The germline V gene encodes CDR1 MGHRA and CDR2 YSYEKL. This CDR3 reads CASSPKGQGAAGELFF. In nucleotides, the CDR3 is TGCGCCAGCAGCCCTAAAGGACAGGGGGCAGCCGGGGAGCTGTTTTTT.

This chain uses TRBV9 with TRBJ1-6; no definite D call. CDR1 SGDLS and CDR2 YYNGEE come from the germline V gene. V lost 0 bases and J 10 bases, leaving 14 bases between the germline ends. This CDR3 comprises 15 residues. Written as DNA, the CDR3 is TGTGCCAGCAGCGTAGAGGACGGGTCGGCCTCACCCCTCCACTTT. Protein sequence: CASSVEDGSASPLHF.

The rearrangement uses TRBV19 and TRBJ2-3; tentative D call: TRBD2 (5 bases). V lost 0 bases and J lost 5, with 12 bases in between. Germline values: CDR1 LNHDA, CDR2 SQIVND (reference sequence). The CDR3 has 15 residues. In nucleotides, the CDR3 is TGTGCCAGTAGTATAGATTCTAGCCGAGGAGATACGCAGTATTTT. It is translated as CASSIDSSRGDTQYF.

The rearrangement uses TRBV27 and TRBJ2-1; D possibly uses TRBD1 or TRBD2 (5 bases each). The CDR3 loop spans 16 amino acids. Germline V lookup: CDR1 MNHEY, CDR2 SMNVEV (reference sequence). Trimming removed 5 bases from V and 8 bases from J, with 22 bases in between. CDR3 protein: CASSEGTAGTLYEQFF. As DNA, the CDR3 is TGTGCCAGCAGTGAGGGGACCGCTGGAACCCTATATGAGCAGTTCTTC.

Notes on this clone: Distinct nucleotide sequences in the sample also encode this CDR3. This chain joins TRBV7-3 and TRBJ2-7; tentative D call: TRBD1 (6 bases). CDR1 is SGHTA, CDR2 FQGTGA, per germline. V was trimmed by 2 bases and J by 5 bases, leaving 10 bases between them. The CDR3 loop spans 13 amino acids. The CDR3 region is CASSLDAGDEQYF. For the CDR3, the DNA is TGTGCCAGCAGCTTAGACGCAGGGGACGAGCAGTACTTC.

V and J are TRBV6-5 and TRBJ2-7, with D tentatively TRBD2 (5 bases). This CDR3 has 14 amino acids. V shed 6 bases and J shed 3 bases, with 15 bases lying between them. Germline V gives CDR1 MNHEY, CDR2 SVGAGI. Here the CDR3 reads CASSLTGNDYEQYF. CDR3 bases: TGTGCCAGCAGCCTCACCGGGAACGACTACGAGCAGTACTTC.

This chain links TRBV9 with TRBJ2-2, with TRBD1 matching 10 bases. J gave up 2 bases and V 3 bases, and 10 bases lay outside the gene matches. This CDR3 has 18 residues. Germline CDR1 SGDLS, CDR2 YYNGEE. The DNA for the CDR3 is TGTGCCAGCAGCGAACGGGACAGGGGACTCAAAAACACCGGGGAGCTGTTTTTT. It is translated as CASSERDRGLKNTGELFF.

This clone was counted between two and nine times. This sequence joins TRBV27 and TRBJ2-3, with 8 nucleotides matching TRBD2. This CDR3 is built from 17 residues. Germline V gene sequence: CDR1 MNHEY, CDR2 SMNVEV (reference sequence). V lost 1 base to trimming and J lost 6 bases; unmatched junction nucleotides: 12. CDR3 loop: CASSLLSGGLVMDTQYF. The CDR3 DNA reads TGTGCCAGCAGTTTATTGTCGGGGGGACTAGTCATGGATACGCAGTATTTT.

The chain joins TRBV19 to TRBJ2-3, with 15 bases matching TRBD2. The V segment lost 6 bases and the J segment 0 bases; nucleotides outside the gene matches: 7. Germline V gives CDR1 LNHDA, CDR2 SQIVND (reference sequence). This CDR3 contains 18 residues. The CDR3 nucleotides read TGTGCCAGTAGCCCTGGACTAGCGGGAGGGCCTAGCACAGATACGCAGTATTTT. This translates into CASSPGLAGGPSTDTQYF.

The chain links TRBV4-1 to TRBJ2-5; D remains ambiguous. Germline values: CDR1 MGHRA, CDR2 YSYEKL. Trimming removed 7 bases at V and 2 bases at J, with 14 bases between. This CDR3 is 14 amino acids long. DNA for the CDR3: TGCGCCAGCACCTACACGACCGAACAAGAGACCCAGTACTTC. Protein: CASTYTTEQETQYF.

The V gene is TRBV9, the J gene TRBJ2-1, with 10 bases that match TRBD2. CDR1 is SGDLS and CDR2 is YYNGEE in the germline V gene. The CDR3 totals 15 residues. V lost 6 bases, J lost 1 base, and 4 bases stayed unmatched. CDR3 in amino acids: CASNLAGVSYNEQFF. Written as DNA, the CDR3 is TGTGCCAGCAACCTAGCGGGAGTTTCCTACAATGAGCAGTTCTTC.

This chain joins TRBV7-8 and TRBJ1-2, with a weak D call TRBD1 (5 bases). Trimming removed 6 bases at V and 2 bases at J, with 10 bases between. The CDR3 runs 13 residues. The germline CDR1 and CDR2 sequences are SGHVS and FQNEAQ. In DNA, the CDR3 is TGTGCCAGCAGTGGGGACGGAAACTATGGCTACACCTTC. This encodes CASSGDGNYGYTF. Complete variable domain (other parts from reference TRBV7-8 and TRBJ1-2): GAGVSQSPRYKVAKRGQDVALRCDPISGHVSLFWYQQALGQGPEFLTYFQNEAQLDKSGLPSDRFFAERPEGSVSTLKIQRTQQEDSAVYLCASSGDGNYGYTFGSGTRLTVV.

The genes are TRBV6-6 and TRBJ2-2; no firm D call. The CDR3 runs to 14 residues. Germline lookup yields CDR1 MNHNY and CDR2 SVGAGI (reference sequence). The germline V and J ends were trimmed by 3 bases and 2 bases, with 7 bases remaining between them. The CDR3 region has the DNA TGTGCCAGCAGTTATATTTATAACACCGGGGAGCTGTTTTTT. It translates to CASSYIYNTGELFF.

The V gene is TRBV7-9, the J gene TRBJ2-5; possibly TRBD2 for D (6 bases). Germline assignment: CDR1 SEHNR and CDR2 FQNEAQ (reference sequence). The CDR3 is made up of 13 amino acids. Trimming removed 5 bases from V and 3 bases from J, with 10 bases in between. CDR3 bases: TGTGCCAGCAGCCAGTGGGGGGAAGAGACCCAGTACTTC. This sequence encodes CASSQWGEETQYF. Variable domain in full (rest from reference TRBV7-9 and TRBJ2-5): DTGVSQNPRHKITKRGQNVTFRCDPISEHNRLYWYRQTLGQGPEFLTYFQNEAQLEKSRLLSDRFSAERPKGSFSTLEIQRTEQGDSAMYLCASSQWGEETQYFGPGTRLLVL.

This chain connects TRBV27 to TRBJ2-6; D ambiguous. The CDR3 length is 14 residues. Per the germline V gene, CDR1 is MNHEY and CDR2 is SMNVEV (reference sequence). With 3 bases removed from V and 3 bases from J, the gap between germline ends came to 6 bases. CDR3 DNA sequence: TGTGCCAGCAGTTTCCTAGATGGGGCCAACGTCCTGACTTTC. Translated: CASSFLDGANVLTF.

The gene calls are TRBV7-6 and TRBJ2-2; TRBD2 aligns across 7 bases. V shed 5 bases, J shed 6 bases, and the junction held 0 bases outside the gene matches. Germline CDR1 is SGHVS and CDR2 is FNYEAQ. This CDR3 is built from 12 residues. In DNA form, the CDR3 reads TGTGCCAGCAGCCGGGGGGCCGGGGAGCTGTTTTTT. Its protein is CASSRGAGELFF. The full variable domain, in which reference TRBV7-6 and TRBJ2-2 provide the parts outside the CDR3, is GAGVSQSPRYKVTKRGQDVALRCDPISGHVSLYWYRQALGQGPEFLTYFNYEAQQDKSGLPNDRFSAERPEGSISTLTIQRTEQRDSAMYRCASSRGAGELFFGEGSRLTVL.